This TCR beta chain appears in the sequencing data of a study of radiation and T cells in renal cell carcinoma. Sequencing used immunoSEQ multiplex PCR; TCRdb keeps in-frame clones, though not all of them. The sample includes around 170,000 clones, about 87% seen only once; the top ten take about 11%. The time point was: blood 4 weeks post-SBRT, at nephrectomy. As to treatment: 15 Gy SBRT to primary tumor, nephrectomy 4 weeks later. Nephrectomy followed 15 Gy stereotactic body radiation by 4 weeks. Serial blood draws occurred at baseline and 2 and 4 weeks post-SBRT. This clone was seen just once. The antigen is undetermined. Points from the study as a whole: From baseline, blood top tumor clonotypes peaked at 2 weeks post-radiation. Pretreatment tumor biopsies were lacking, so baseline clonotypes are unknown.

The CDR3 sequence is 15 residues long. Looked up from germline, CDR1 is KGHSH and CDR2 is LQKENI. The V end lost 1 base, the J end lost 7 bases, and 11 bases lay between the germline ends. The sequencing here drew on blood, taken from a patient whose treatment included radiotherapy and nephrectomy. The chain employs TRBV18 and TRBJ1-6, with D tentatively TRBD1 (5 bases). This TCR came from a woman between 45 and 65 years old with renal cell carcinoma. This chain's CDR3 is CASSPHPGRNSPLHF. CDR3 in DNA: TGTGCCAGCTCACCACATCCAGGGAGAAATTCACCCCTCCACTTT. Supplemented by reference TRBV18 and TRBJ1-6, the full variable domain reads NAGVMQNPRHLVRRRGQEARLRCSPMKGHSHVYWYRQLPEEGLKFMVYLQKENIIDESGMPKERFSAEFPKEGPSILRIQQVVRGDSAAYFCASSPHPGRNSPLHFGNGTRLTVT.